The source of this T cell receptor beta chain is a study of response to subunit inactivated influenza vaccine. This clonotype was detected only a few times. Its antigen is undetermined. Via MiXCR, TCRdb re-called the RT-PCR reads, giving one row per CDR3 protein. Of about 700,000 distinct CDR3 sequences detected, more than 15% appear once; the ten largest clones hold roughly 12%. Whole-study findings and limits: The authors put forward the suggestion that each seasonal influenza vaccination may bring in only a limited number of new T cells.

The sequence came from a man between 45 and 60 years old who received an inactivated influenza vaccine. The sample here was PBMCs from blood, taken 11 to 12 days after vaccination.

This chain's CDR3 is CASSSHAGNNEQFF. CDR3 nucleotide sequence: TGCGCCAGCAGCTCCCACGCGGGGAACAATGAGCAGTTCTTC. The chain joins TRBV5-1 to TRBJ2-1; possibly TRBD2 for D (6 bases). Trimming pared 3 bases from V and 5 bases from J, leaving 12 bases between. The CDR3 loop spans 14 amino acids. CDR1 and CDR2 (germline): SGHRS, YFSETQ.